This T cell receptor (beta chain) appears in the sequencing data of a study of technical replicates of blood from a handful of donors. The protocol was immunoSEQ multiplex PCR, while the TCRdb copy is restricted to in-frame clones and leaves out a portion. The data contain approximately 82,000 clones, 96% of them seen just once; the ten biggest clones take up 0.37%. With V trimmed by 0 bases and J by 3 bases, 6 bases remained unmatched. This CDR3 is built from 15 residues. Germline V gene data show CDR1 as SGDLS and CDR2 as YYNGEE. Sample: T cells isolated from PBMCs. J is TRBJ2-7 and V is TRBV9, with TRBD1 matching 7 bases. This TCR was recovered from a human donor in good health. This CDR3 reads CASSVGGTENYEQYF. DNA of the CDR3: TGTGCCAGCAGCGTAGGGGGGACAGAGAACTACGAGCAGTACTTC.